A single sample is the source of the 15 T cell receptor beta chains below, sequenced in a study of T cell repertoires in cytomegalovirus infection. TCRdb passed the reads through MiXCR, listing each CDR3 protein once. The table shows 200,000 to 300,000 distinct CDR3 sequences, with roughly 13% occurring only once. Sample: PBMCs. The origin of the receptors is a human donor in good health (CMV status not recorded). Some clones in this sample may be carry-over from other donors' samples.

The V call is TRBV5-5, the J call TRBJ2-5; the D is unclear. The CDR3 loop spans 16 amino acids. Germline loops: CDR1 SGHKS, CDR2 YYEKEE (reference sequence). V dropped 4 bases and J dropped 0 bases, with 16 bases sitting between them. CDR3 nucleotides: TGTGCCAGCAGCCGAGGCGTCAGTCCTTACCAAGAGACCCAGTACTTC. Protein sequence: CASSRGVSPYQETQYF.

This clonotype was picked up many times. V gene TRBV7-2 combines with J gene TRBJ1-1; D remains unclear. The CDR3 covers 13 residues. Trimming removed 2 bases from V and 4 bases from J, with 8 bases in between. The germline V gene encodes CDR1 SGHTA and CDR2 FQGNSA. Here the CDR3 reads CASSLFGSTEAFF. In DNA, the CDR3 is TGTGCCAGCAGCTTATTTGGTAGCACTGAAGCTTTCTTT.

The CDR3 spells CASIATGNTEAFF. The CDR3 nucleotides read TGTGCCAGTATAGCGACAGGGAACACTGAAGCTTTCTTT. The J gene is TRBJ1-1, the V gene TRBV19, with a possible D match to TRBD1 (6 bases). This CDR3 is 13 amino acids long. Trimming stripped 7 bases from V and 1 base from J, with 10 bases between. Germline CDR1 reads LNHDA; CDR2 reads SQIVND (reference sequence).

This clonotype was found a few times. The chain links TRBV29-1 to TRBJ2-7; 8 bases map to TRBD1. Germline V CDR1 and CDR2: SQVTM, ANQGSEA. The V segment lost 6 bases and the J segment 6 bases; nucleotides outside the gene matches: 13. The CDR3 extends over 14 amino acids. CDR3: CSVAPAQGASEQYF. As DNA, the CDR3 is TGCAGCGTGGCCCCGGCGCAGGGGGCCAGCGAGCAGTACTTC.

This clonotype was found many times. V usage is TRBV11-2 and J usage is TRBJ1-1; unclear D gene. Trimming stripped 0 bases from V and 3 bases from J, with 11 bases between. Germline V lookup: CDR1 SGHAT, CDR2 FQNNGV. The CDR3 is 15 residues long. The CDR3 sequence is CASSLDMGTYTEAFF. CDR3 nucleotide sequence: TGTGCCAGCAGCTTAGATATGGGAACCTACACTGAAGCTTTCTTT.

This clonotype was seen ten or more times. V usage is TRBV7-2 and J usage is TRBJ2-5; 7 positions agree with TRBD2. CDR1 and CDR2 from the germline V gene are SGHTA and FQGNSA. The length of the CDR3 is 15 residues. V gave up 6 bases and J gave up 7 bases; unmatched junction bases: 14. CDR3 region: CASSSVWGGVGTQYF. Here the CDR3 DNA reads TGTGCCAGCAGTTCTGTATGGGGGGGGGTTGGGACCCAGTACTTC.

There are many counts of this clonotype. The genes are TRBV7-3 and TRBJ2-7; the match to TRBD1 covers 8 bases. Unmatched junction bases numbered 6, after V lost 3 bases and J lost 5 bases. Germline V lookup: CDR1 SGHTA, CDR2 FQGTGA. The CDR3 sequence is 14 residues long. For the CDR3, the DNA is TGTGCCAGCAGCTTGGACAGGGCAATCAACGAGCAGTACTTC. It translates to CASSLDRAINEQYF.

This clonotype was seen many times. This chain uses TRBV10-3 with TRBJ2-7, with 9 bases matching TRBD1. Per the germline V gene, CDR1 is ENHRY and CDR2 is SYGVKD. The CDR3 totals 14 residues. Trimming took 4 bases from V and 4 from J; bases not matched to a gene: 5. CDR3 protein: CAISVTGQGYEQYF. In DNA, the CDR3 is TGTGCCATCAGTGTGACGGGACAGGGTTACGAGCAGTACTTC.

This clonotype was counted only a few times. The V and J genes are TRBV6-6 and TRBJ2-1; D possibly uses TRBD1 or TRBD2 (5 bases each). The CDR3 consists of 15 residues. The germline V and J ends were trimmed by 0 bases and 6 bases, with 12 bases remaining between them. The germline gives CDR1 MNHNY, CDR2 SVGAGI (reference sequence). CDR3 loop: CASSYSRAGSNEQFF. The CDR3 nucleotides read TGTGCCAGCAGTTACTCGAGAGCAGGGAGCAATGAGCAGTTCTTC.

This clonotype came up many times. The chain uses TRBV7-9 and TRBJ1-2; a weak D match, TRBD1 (6 bases). The length of the CDR3 is 15 residues. Trimming left V 5 bases short and J 5 bases short, with 18 bases between. Germline V CDR1 and CDR2: SEHNR, FQNEAQ (reference sequence). The CDR3 bases are TGTGCCAGCAGCCGCCGGGACACTGGAACTTATGGCTACACCTTC. It codes for CASSRRDTGTYGYTF. Variable domain in full (rest from reference TRBV7-9 and TRBJ1-2): DTGVSQNPRHKITKRGQNVTFRCDPISEHNRLYWYRQTLGQGPEFLTYFQNEAQLEKSRLLSDRFSAERPKGSFSTLEIQRTEQGDSAMYLCASSRRDTGTYGYTFGSGTRLTVV.

This clonotype was seen many times. This chain uses TRBV7-8 with TRBJ2-7; TRBD1 agrees at 7 bases. V shed 4 bases, J shed 3 bases, and the junction held 3 bases outside the gene matches. The CDR3 spans 13 residues. The V gene's germline CDR1 is SGHVS and CDR2 FQNEAQ. The CDR3 loop reads CASSSTGNYEQYF. The CDR3 nucleotides read TGTGCCAGCAGCTCGACAGGGAACTACGAGCAGTACTTC. Based on the CDR3 plus reference TRBV7-8 and TRBJ2-7, the full variable domain is GAGVSQSPRYKVAKRGQDVALRCDPISGHVSLFWYQQALGQGPEFLTYFQNEAQLDKSGLPSDRFFAERPEGSVSTLKIQRTQQEDSAVYLCASSSTGNYEQYFGPGTRLTVT.

This clonotype appeared a few times. This chain links TRBV29-1 with TRBJ2-5; 7 nucleotides agree with TRBD2. The CDR3 covers 12 residues. The V segment lost 6 bases and the J segment 3 bases; nucleotides outside the gene matches: 4. Germline lookup yields CDR1 SQVTM and CDR2 ANQGSEA. Here the CDR3 DNA reads TGCAGCGTGTCTAGCGGCGAAGAGACCCAGTACTTC. Protein: CSVSSGEETQYF.

This clonotype was recorded at least ten times. This sequence joins TRBV7-3 and TRBJ1-1; D not certain. The CDR3 totals 17 residues. Germline CDR1 and CDR2: SGHTA and FQGTGA. V lost 5 bases to trimming and J lost 0 bases, with 19 bases between them. The CDR3 region is CASSINRAVTMNTEAFF. CDR3 in DNA: TGTGCCAGCAGCATCAATCGCGCGGTTACCATGAACACTGAAGCTTTCTTT.

This clonotype has at least ten counts. The rearrangement uses TRBV12-5 and TRBJ2-7; D is undetermined. This CDR3 has 13 amino acids. Trimming cost V 3 bases and J 0 bases, with 6 bases left between them. Germline V CDR1 and CDR2: LGHNT, FRNRAP. CDR3 nucleotide sequence: TGTGCTAGTGGTTTTGACACCTCCTACGAGCAGTACTTC. It encodes CASGFDTSYEQYF.

CDR3 DNA sequence: TGTGCCAGCAGCTTAGATTTGGGTAACAATGAGCAGTTCTTC. Its protein product is CASSLDLGNNEQFF. The chain uses TRBV11-2 and TRBJ2-1; no definite D call. Germline-derived CDR1 and CDR2 are SGHAT and FQNNGV. The CDR3 sequence is 14 residues long. V shed 0 bases and J shed 5 bases, with 8 bases lying between them.